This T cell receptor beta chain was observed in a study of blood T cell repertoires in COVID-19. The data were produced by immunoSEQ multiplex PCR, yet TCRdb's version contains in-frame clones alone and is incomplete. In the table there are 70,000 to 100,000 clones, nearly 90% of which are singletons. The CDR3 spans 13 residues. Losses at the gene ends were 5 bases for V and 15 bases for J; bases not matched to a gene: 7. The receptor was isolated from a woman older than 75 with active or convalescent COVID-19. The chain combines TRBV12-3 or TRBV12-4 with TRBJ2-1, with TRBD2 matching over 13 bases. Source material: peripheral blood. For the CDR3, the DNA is TGTGCCAGCAGTCCGGGACTAGCGGGAATTGCGTTCTTC. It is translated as CASSPGLAGIAFF.